This T cell receptor beta chain was recorded in a study of T cells expressing NK-cell markers. The wider study: In sorted CD3+CD56+NKG2C+, CD3+CD56+NKG2C- and CD3+CD56-NKG2C+ T cells, TCR beta repertoires were obtained. Study-wide results and caveats: Whether the expanded NKG2C+ T cell clones recognized HCMV remained unclear.

5'RACE template switching built TCR beta cDNA with unique molecular identifiers. TCRdb processed the 5' RACE reads again and assigns one entry to each CDR3 protein, with no DNA. The table for this sample gives about 150,000 distinct CDR3 sequences. Of note for this clonotype: What it binds is unknown.

Germline loops: CDR1 MGHRA, CDR2 YSYEKL. The length of the CDR3 is 15 residues. V and J are TRBV4-1 and TRBJ1-4. Source material: blood T cells: a sorted CD56 or NKG2C T cell subset, CD4+ or CD8+ T cells, or bulk PBMC T cells (not recorded which). The sequence came from a woman aged 45-60 years in good health. Here the CDR3 reads CASSSFLATNEKLFF.